This T cell receptor beta chain was found in a study of beta chain features in type 1 diabetes. This clone was observed a handful of times. Germline is not matched at one junction end, which may reflect a read error. The CDR3 spans 13 residues. Germline-derived CDR1 and CDR2 are SGHTA and FQGNSA. Since all of the isolated RNA was reverse transcribed, expressed TCRB transcripts were what got sequenced. Assay: immunoSEQ multiplex PCR; the TCRdb copy retains only in-frame clones and omits some. The profile shows 250,000 to 300,000 clones, around 7.3% of them singletons. The sample taken for sequencing was central memory CD4+ T cells from blood. The source of this sequence is a woman aged 18-29 years in good health. The V and J genes are TRBV7-2 and TRBJ1-2, with 8 bases identical to TRBD1. As DNA, the CDR3 is TGTGCCAGCACCTTAGGACAGGGTAGGGGCTACACCTTC. It codes for CASTLGQGRGYTF.